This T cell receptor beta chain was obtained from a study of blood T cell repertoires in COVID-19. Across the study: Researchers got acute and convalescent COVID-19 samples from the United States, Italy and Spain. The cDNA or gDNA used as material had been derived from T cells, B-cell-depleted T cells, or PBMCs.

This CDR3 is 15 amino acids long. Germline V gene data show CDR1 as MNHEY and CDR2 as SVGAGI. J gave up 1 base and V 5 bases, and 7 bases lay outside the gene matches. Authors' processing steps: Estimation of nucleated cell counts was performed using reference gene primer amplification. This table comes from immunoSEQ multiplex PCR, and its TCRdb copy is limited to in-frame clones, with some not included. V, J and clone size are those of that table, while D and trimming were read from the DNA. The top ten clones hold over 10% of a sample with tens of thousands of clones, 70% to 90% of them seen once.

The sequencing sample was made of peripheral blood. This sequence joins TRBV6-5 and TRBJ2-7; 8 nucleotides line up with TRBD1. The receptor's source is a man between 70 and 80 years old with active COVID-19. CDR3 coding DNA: TGTGCCAGCAGTCCGGACAGGGTAAGGTCCTACGAGCAGTACTTC. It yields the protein CASSPDRVRSYEQYF.